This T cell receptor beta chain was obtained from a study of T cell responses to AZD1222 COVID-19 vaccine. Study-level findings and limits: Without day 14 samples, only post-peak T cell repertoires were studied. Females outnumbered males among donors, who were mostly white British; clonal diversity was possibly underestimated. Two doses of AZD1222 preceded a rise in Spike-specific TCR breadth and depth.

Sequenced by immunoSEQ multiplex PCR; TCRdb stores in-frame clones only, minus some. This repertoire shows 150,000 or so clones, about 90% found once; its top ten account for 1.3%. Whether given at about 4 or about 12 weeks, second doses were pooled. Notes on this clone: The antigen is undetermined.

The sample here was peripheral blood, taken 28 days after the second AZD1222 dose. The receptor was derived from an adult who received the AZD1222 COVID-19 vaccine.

The CDR3 sequence is CASSRGPLSGDEQFF. CDR3 nucleotides: TGTGCCAGCAGCCGGGGTCCTCTGTCGGGGGATGAGCAGTTCTTC. V and J are TRBV5-5 and TRBJ2-1, with D perhaps TRBD2 (6 bases). Trimming left V 4 bases short and J 8 bases short, with 19 bases between. Germline V CDR1 and CDR2: SGHKS, YYEKEE (reference sequence). CDR3 size: 15 residues.